A single sample is the source of the 4 T cell receptor beta chains below, sequenced in a study of CXCR3-negative and CXCR3-positive naive CD8 T cells (dated by TCRdb to the late 2010s). Sequencing used a NextSeq 550. The Human TCR Profiling Kit (MiLaboratory) was used to prepare UMI-labeled 5' RACE TRB cDNA libraries. TCRdb reprocessed the reads; each CDR3 protein sequence makes one entry, and DNA is unavailable. The sample's clone listing holds about 40,000 distinct CDR3 sequences. Approximately 8% of the sample is held by the ten biggest clonotypes. Sequencing used memory CD8+ T cells from blood. The cell subset or site label here, explained by the study, means: conventional CD8+ memory T cells (TMEM), sorted as controls. All receptors derive from a human donor in good health. Some clones in this sample may be carry-over from other donors' samples.

CDR3 in amino acids: CASSRRPDEQYF. V and J are TRBV6-6 and TRBJ2-7. The length of the CDR3 is 12 residues. From germline, CDR1 is MNHNY and CDR2 SVGAGI (reference sequence).

The gene calls are TRBV6-5 and TRBJ1-2; with no DNA, the TCRdb D assignment of TRBD1 cannot be verified. The CDR3 sequence is 13 residues long. Germline V gene data show CDR1 as MNHEY and CDR2 as SVGAGI. CDR3 loop: CASRLGQGAGYTF.

This sequence joins TRBV27 and TRBJ2-1; TCRdb gives TRBD2 as the D gene, but with no DNA this cannot be confirmed. The CDR3 spans 13 residues. Per germline, CDR1 MNHEY and CDR2 SMNVEV (reference sequence). Here the CDR3 reads CASQGLHHNEQFF.

The rearrangement joins TRBV10-3 to TRBJ2-2; TCRdb gives TRBD2 as the D gene, but with no DNA this cannot be confirmed. CDR3 length: 17 residues. Germline V gene lookup returns CDR1 ENHRY and CDR2 SYGVKD. This CDR3 is CAIRGPQDGANTGELFF.